This T cell receptor beta chain comes out of a study of T cell responses to AZD1222 COVID-19 vaccine. Here immunoSEQ multiplex PCR was the method, and the copy in TCRdb shows in-frame clones only, minus some. This sample has about 120,000 clones, with approximately 86% found just once. For this clone: Antigen unknown.

The length of the CDR3 is 14 residues. After removal of 3 bases from V and 5 bases from J, the junction contained 5 bases not matched to a gene. Germline V gene data show CDR1 as MNHEY and CDR2 as SMNVEV (reference sequence). The study's findings and limits: Baseline seropositivity occurred in only a handful of AZD1222 recipients. Regions 160-218 and 743-854 held dominance among vaccine-associated CD4 TCRs, which spanned spike. A rise in Spike-specific TCR breadth and depth followed two AZD1222 doses. Nearly half of spike-specific TCRs reportedly target unmutated variant regions.

The sequence came from an adult who received the AZD1222 COVID-19 vaccine. This specimen was peripheral blood, taken 28 days after the second AZD1222 dose. The rearrangement joins TRBV27 to TRBJ1-1; 8 nucleotides agree with TRBD1. CDR3 protein: CASSFGQGKTEAFF. The CDR3 coding sequence is TGTGCCAGCAGTTTCGGACAGGGCAAGACTGAAGCTTTCTTT.